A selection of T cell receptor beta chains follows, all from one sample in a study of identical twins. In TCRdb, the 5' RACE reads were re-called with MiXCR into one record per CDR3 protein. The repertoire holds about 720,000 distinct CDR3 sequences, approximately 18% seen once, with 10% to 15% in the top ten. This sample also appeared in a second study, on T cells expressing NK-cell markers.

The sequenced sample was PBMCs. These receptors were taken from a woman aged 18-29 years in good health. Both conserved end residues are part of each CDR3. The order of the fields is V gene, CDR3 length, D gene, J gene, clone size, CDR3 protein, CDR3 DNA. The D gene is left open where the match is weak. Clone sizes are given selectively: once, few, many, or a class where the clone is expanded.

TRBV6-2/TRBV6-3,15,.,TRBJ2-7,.,CASSYSPQDNYEQYF,TGTGCCAGCAGTTACTCTCCCCAGGATAACTACGAGCAGTACTTC
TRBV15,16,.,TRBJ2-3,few,CATSRDRRGAPDTQYF,TGTGCCACCAGCAGAGATAGGCGGGGAGCCCCAGATACGCAGTATTTT
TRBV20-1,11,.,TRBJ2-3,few,CSAPVFRQQYF,TGCAGTGCTCCTGTTTTCCGGCAGCAGTATTTT
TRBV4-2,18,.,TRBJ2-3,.,CASSQDLMAGPSTDTQYF,TGTGCCAGCAGCCAAGATCTAATGGCGGGACCTAGCACAGATACGCAGTATTTT
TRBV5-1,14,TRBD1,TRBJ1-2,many,CASSSQGANYGYTF,TGCGCCAGCAGCTCACAGGGGGCGAACTATGGCTACACCTTC
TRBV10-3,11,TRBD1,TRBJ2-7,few,CATTGGHEQYF,TGTGCCACGACAGGGGGCCACGAGCAGTACTTC
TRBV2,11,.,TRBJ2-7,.,CASRVLPEQYF,TGTGCCAGCAGGGTACTCCCTGAGCAGTACTTC
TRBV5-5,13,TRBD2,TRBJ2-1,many,CASSFAGGNEQFF,TGTGCCAGCAGCTTCGCGGGGGGTAATGAGCAGTTCTTC
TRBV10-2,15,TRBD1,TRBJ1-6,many,CASSWTGGNNSPLHF,TGCGCCAGCAGTTGGACAGGGGGGAATAATTCACCCCTCCACTTT
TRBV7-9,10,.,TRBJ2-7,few,CASGAHEQYF,TGTGCCAGCGGGGCCCACGAGCAGTACTTC
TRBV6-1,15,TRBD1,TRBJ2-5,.,CASSAYGTEQETQYF,TGTGCCAGCAGTGCCTACGGGACAGAACAAGAGACCCAGTACTTC
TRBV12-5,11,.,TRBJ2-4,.,CASGLVDIQYF,TGTGCTAGTGGTTTGGTAGACATTCAGTACTTC
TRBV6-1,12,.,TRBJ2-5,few,CASSEDWETQYF,TGTGCCAGCAGTGAGGACTGGGAGACCCAGTACTTC
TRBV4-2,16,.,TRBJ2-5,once,CASSQGVGADVQTQYF,TGTGCCAGCAGCCAAGGGGTAGGGGCGGACGTGCAGACCCAGTACTTC
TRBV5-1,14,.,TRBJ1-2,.,CASSPGETLYGYTF,TGCGCCAGCAGCCCCGGAGAGACATTATATGGCTACACCTTC
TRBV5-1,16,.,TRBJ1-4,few,CASSLMGIATNEKLFF,TGCGCCAGCAGCTTGATGGGGATTGCAACTAATGAAAAACTGTTTTTT
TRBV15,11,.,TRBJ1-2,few,CATQSNYGYTF,TGTGCTACTCAGTCTAACTATGGCTACACCTTC
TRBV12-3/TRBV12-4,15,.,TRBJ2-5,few,CASSPLVEAQETQYF,TGTGCCAGCAGCCCATTAGTGGAAGCCCAAGAGACCCAGTACTTC
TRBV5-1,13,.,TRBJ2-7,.,CASSLATSYEQYF,TGCGCCAGCAGCTTGGCCACTTCCTACGAGCAGTACTTC
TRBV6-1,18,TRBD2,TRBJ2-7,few,CASTKISGGAGTAYEQYF,TGTGCCAGCACCAAAATTAGCGGGGGGGCCGGTACGGCCTACGAGCAGTACTTC
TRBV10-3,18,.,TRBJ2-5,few,CAISEPGAGTPSGETQYF,TGTGCCATCAGTGAGCCTGGGGCTGGGACACCCTCCGGTGAGACCCAGTACTTC
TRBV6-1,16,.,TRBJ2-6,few,CASSAGRLSGANVLTF,TGTGCCAGCAGTGCGGGACGGCTCTCTGGGGCCAACGTCCTGACTTTC
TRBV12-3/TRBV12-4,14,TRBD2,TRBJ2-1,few,CASRSGRSYNEQFF,TGTGCCAGCAGGAGCGGGAGGTCCTACAATGAGCAGTTCTTC
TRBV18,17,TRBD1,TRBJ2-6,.,CASSPGTVNSGANVLTF,TGTGCCAGCTCACCAGGGACAGTGAACTCTGGGGCCAACGTCCTGACTTTC
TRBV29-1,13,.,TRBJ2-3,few,CSVAGVAGDTQYF,TGCAGCGTTGCGGGGGTGGCCGGAGATACGCAGTATTTT
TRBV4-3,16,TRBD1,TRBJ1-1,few,CASSQDWGQGQVGAFF,TGCGCCAGCAGCCAAGATTGGGGACAGGGCCAGGTTGGGGCTTTCTTT
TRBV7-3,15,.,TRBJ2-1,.,CASSLRGSLGNEQFF,TGTGCCAGCAGCCTCAGAGGCAGCCTAGGCAATGAGCAGTTCTTC
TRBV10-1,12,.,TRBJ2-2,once,CASSGVAGELFF,TGCGCCAGCAGTGGCGTAGCCGGGGAGCTGTTTTTT
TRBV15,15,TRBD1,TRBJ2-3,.,CATSNTGTVTDTQYF,TGTGCCACCAGCAATACCGGGACAGTCACAGATACGCAGTATTTT
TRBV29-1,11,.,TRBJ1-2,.,CSVGAELGYTF,TGCAGCGTTGGGGCAGAACTGGGCTACACCTTC
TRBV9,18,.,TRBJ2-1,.,CASSVDFIPGGSFNEQFF,TGTGCCAGCAGCGTAGATTTTATCCCGGGGGGCAGTTTCAATGAGCAGTTCTTC
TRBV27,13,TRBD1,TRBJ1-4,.,CASGRQGGEKLFF,TGTGCCAGCGGCCGACAGGGAGGCGAAAAACTGTTTTTT
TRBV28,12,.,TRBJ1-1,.,CATLEKETEAFF,TGTGCCACATTAGAGAAGGAGACTGAAGCTTTCTTT
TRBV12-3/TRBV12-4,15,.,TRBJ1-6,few,CASSPGGARMAPLHF,TGTGCCAGCAGTCCCGGGGGGGCGCGAATGGCACCCCTCCACTTT
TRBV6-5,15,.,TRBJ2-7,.,CASSYSPGRGYEQYF,TGTGCCAGCAGTTACTCCCCAGGCAGGGGCTACGAGCAGTACTTC
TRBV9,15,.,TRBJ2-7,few,CASSVEAGQAYEQYF,TGTGCCAGCAGCGTAGAGGCGGGTCAGGCCTACGAGCAGTACTTC
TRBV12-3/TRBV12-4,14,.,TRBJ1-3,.,CASSFRQGGNTIYF,TGTGCCAGCAGTTTTCGGCAGGGGGGAAACACCATATATTTT